Below are 21 T cell receptor beta chains sequenced from a single sample in a study of blood T cell repertoires in COVID-19. Assay used: immunoSEQ multiplex PCR; TCRdb lists only in-frame clones, some missing. The sample shows 180,000 or so clones, about 86% of them seen only once. The source material was peripheral blood. Receptors originate from a man in his 60s with acute or convalescent COVID-19.

This clone has just one count. V is TRBV30 and J is TRBJ2-3; 10 bases match TRBD1. V dropped 5 bases and J dropped 3; count of bases not matched to a gene: 5. Germline V gene sequence: CDR1 GTSNPN, CDR2 SVGIG (reference sequence). The CDR3 contains 14 residues. CDR3 loop: CAWSRQGATDTQYF. As DNA, the CDR3 is TGTGCCTGGTCCCGACAGGGGGCAACAGATACGCAGTATTTT.

The rearrangement joins TRBV15 to TRBJ2-3; no clear D. CDR3 length: 13 amino acids. V gave up 4 bases and J gave up 7 bases, with 12 bases separating them. Germline V gene data show CDR1 as LNHNV and CDR2 as YYDKDF (reference sequence). Here the CDR3 reads CATSTPAKNTQYF. CDR3 sequence (DNA): TGTGCCACCAGCACCCCTGCTAAAAATACGCAGTATTTT.

The chain carries TRBV2 and TRBJ1-1; D is unclear. Germline values: CDR1 SNHLY, CDR2 FYNNEI. This CDR3 has 11 residues. Trimming pared 5 bases from V and 7 bases from J, leaving 8 bases between. The CDR3 bases are TGTGCCAGCAGTCCCTATAGTGAAGCTTTCTTT. Translating it yields CASSPYSEAFF. Supplemented by reference TRBV2 and TRBJ1-1, the full variable domain reads EPEVTQTPSHQVTQMGQEVILRCVPISNHLYFYWYRQILGQKVEFLVSFYNNEISEKSEIFDDQFSVERPDGSNFTLKIRSTKLEDSAMYFCASSPYSEAFFGQGTRLTVV.

V and J are TRBV11-1 and TRBJ2-1, with 8 bases that match TRBD2. Germline V gene lookup returns CDR1 SGHAT and CDR2 FQDESV (reference sequence). CDR3 size: 16 residues. J was trimmed by 0 bases and V by 4 bases; bases with no gene match: 5. CDR3 loop: CASSYPSGSSYNEQFF. The CDR3 region has the DNA TGTGCCAGCAGCTACCCGAGCGGGAGCTCCTACAATGAGCAGTTCTTC.

J is TRBJ2-3 and V is TRBV2, with TRBD2 as a possible D gene (6 bases). The V gene's germline CDR1 is SNHLY and CDR2 FYNNEI. The CDR3 covers 14 residues. Trimming took off 9 bases at V and 4 bases at J, with 17 bases between the two ends. This CDR3 is CARGGLLPSDTQYF. CDR3 DNA sequence: TGTGCCAGGGGGGGTCTTCTACCCTCAGATACGCAGTATTTT.

J is TRBJ1-1 and V is TRBV12-3 or TRBV12-4; 8 bases agree with TRBD1. CDR3 length equals 13 residues. With V trimmed by 6 bases and J by 5 bases, 5 bases remained unmatched. Here the CDR3 reads CASRGQDDTEAFF. The CDR3 DNA follows: TGTGCCAGCAGGGGACAGGATGATACTGAAGCTTTCTTT.

V is TRBV27 and J is TRBJ2-1; the match to TRBD2 covers 7 bases. The V gene end was trimmed by 2 bases and the J gene end by 8 bases; junction bases not matched to a gene: 6. The CDR3 runs 14 residues. Germline V gene lookup returns CDR1 MNHEY and CDR2 SMNVEV (reference sequence). The CDR3 protein is CASSLVGRGHEQFF. The DNA of the CDR3 is TGTGCCAGCAGTTTAGTTGGGAGGGGCCATGAGCAGTTCTTC.

The chain is built from TRBV5-1 and TRBJ2-7; D is unresolved. Germline CDR1 SGHRS, CDR2 YFSETQ. CDR3 length: 15 amino acids. The V gene lost 0 bases and the J gene lost 2 bases, with 12 bases spanning the gap. CDR3 nucleotides: TGCGCCAGCAGCTTGGTCCCCAATACACCCTACGAGCAGTACTTC. Translation: CASSLVPNTPYEQYF.

The CDR3 protein is CASSEARNTEAFF. In DNA form, the CDR3 reads TGTGCCAGCAGTGAAGCGCGGAACACTGAAGCTTTCTTT. This chain joins TRBV2 and TRBJ1-1, with unresolved D. CDR1 is SNHLY and CDR2 is FYNNEI in the germline V gene. CDR3 length: 13 amino acids. V lost 0 bases and J 1 base, leaving 3 bases between the germline ends.

J is TRBJ1-1 and V is TRBV2; 7 positions agree with TRBD1. Trimming at V came to 5 bases and at J to 5 bases, leaving 5 bases not matched to a gene. The CDR3 loop spans 13 amino acids. The germline V gene encodes CDR1 SNHLY and CDR2 FYNNEI. DNA for the CDR3: TGTGCCAGCAGTACTCAGGGGGGTACTGAAGCTTTCTTT. It translates to CASSTQGGTEAFF.

The chain has TRBV28 and TRBJ2-5; TRBD2 agrees at 7 bases. CDR1 is MDHEN and CDR2 is SYDVKM in the germline V gene. The CDR3 is 12 residues long. Trimming took 7 bases from V and 5 from J; bases not matched to a gene: 4. In nucleotides, the CDR3 is TGTGCCAGCACTTGGGAGGGCGAGACCCAGTACTTC. Translation gives CASTWEGETQYF. The whole variable domain, remainder taken from reference TRBV28 and TRBJ2-5, is DVKVTQSSRYLVKRTGEKVFLECVQDMDHENMFWYRQDPGLGLRLIYFSYDVKMKEKGDIPEGYSVSREKKERFSLILESASTNQTSMYLCASTWEGETQYFGPGTRLLVL.

This clone has more than one count but fewer than ten. The chain uses TRBV7-3 and TRBJ1-1; 7 bases align to TRBD1. There are 16 residues in the CDR3. Germline-derived CDR1 and CDR2 are SGHTA and FQGTGA. V lost 1 base and J lost 3; bases outside the gene matches: 8. CDR3 coding DNA: TGTGCCAGCAGCTTAAGGGCGACAGGGTGGTACACTGAAGCTTTCTTT. This encodes CASSLRATGWYTEAFF.

V and J are TRBV27 and TRBJ1-2, with D possibly matching TRBD1 (6 bases). CDR3 length: 15 residues. Germline values: CDR1 MNHEY, CDR2 SMNVEV (reference sequence). V was shortened by 6 bases and J by 4 bases, with 18 bases between the two germline ends. CDR3: CASSYLPGVAYGYTF. For the CDR3, the DNA is TGTGCCAGCAGCTACTTACCAGGGGTCGCCTATGGCTACACCTTC.

This chain uses TRBV7-9 with TRBJ1-2; D is undetermined. Deletions cut 5 bases from V and 7 bases from J, with 17 bases between. Germline-derived CDR1 and CDR2 are SEHNR and FQNEAQ (reference sequence). The length of the CDR3 is 14 residues. The CDR3 is CASSGRRGLVGYTF. The DNA of the CDR3 is TGTGCCAGCAGCGGACGTCGGGGTTTGGTTGGCTACACCTTC.

The chain combines TRBV6-5 with TRBJ1-1; D uncertain. The CDR3 extends over 15 amino acids. The germline gives CDR1 MNHEY, CDR2 SVGAGI. V lost 0 bases to trimming and J lost 2 bases, with 10 bases between them. The CDR3 here is CASSYSEAPNTEAFF. Written as DNA, the CDR3 is TGTGCCAGCAGTTACTCGGAGGCGCCAAACACTGAAGCTTTCTTT.

The chain combines TRBV5-1 with TRBJ2-7; TRBD2 matches 8 bases. V shed 4 bases, J shed 2 bases, and the junction held 11 bases outside the gene matches. Germline V gene data show CDR1 as SGHRS and CDR2 as YFSETQ. The CDR3 covers 16 residues. Here the CDR3 DNA reads TGCGCCAGCAGCCCTGGACTAGCCGGTACGACCTACGAGCAGTACTTC. Encoded protein: CASSPGLAGTTYEQYF.

The chain couples TRBV7-9 to TRBJ2-1, with 7 positions matching TRBD1. After removal of 5 bases from V and 10 bases from J, the junction contained 5 bases not matched to a gene. The CDR3 is 12 amino acids. Germline V lookup: CDR1 SEHNR, CDR2 FQNEAQ (reference sequence). The CDR3 protein is CASSRDRDEQFF. The CDR3 DNA is TGTGCCAGCAGCCGGGACAGAGACGAGCAGTTCTTC.

The chain joins TRBV27 to TRBJ2-7; tentative D call: TRBD1 (6 bases). Trimming removed 6 bases from V and 2 bases from J, with 14 bases in between. This CDR3 region has 14 residues. Germline CDR1 MNHEY, CDR2 SMNVEV (reference sequence). This chain's CDR3 is CASRGRTDTYEQYF. CDR3 nucleotide sequence: TGTGCCAGCAGGGGCCGGACAGATACCTACGAGCAGTACTTC.

J is TRBJ2-3 and V is TRBV28; 8 bases line up with TRBD1. This CDR3 spans 14 amino acids. The germline V gene encodes CDR1 MDHEN and CDR2 SYDVKM. V trimming: 3 bases; J trimming: 3 bases; junction bases outside the gene matches: 2. The CDR3 is CASSFYRGTDTQYF. The CDR3 bases are TGTGCCAGCAGTTTTTACAGGGGGACAGATACGCAGTATTTT.

V usage is TRBV14 and J usage is TRBJ2-4; TRBD1 aligns across 9 bases. CDR1 SGHDN and CDR2 FVKESK come from the germline V gene. This CDR3 is 15 amino acids long. V was clipped by 5 bases and J by 6 bases; unmatched bases: 8. CDR3 in DNA: TGTGCCAGCAGCGCGTACAGGGGGCGCGGAAACATTCAGTACTTC. This codes for CASSAYRGRGNIQYF.

The rearrangement joins TRBV5-1 to TRBJ2-1, with D maybe TRBD2 (6 bases). Germline V lookup: CDR1 SGHRS, CDR2 YFSETQ. The CDR3 runs to 15 residues. Trimming took off 5 bases at V and 5 bases at J, with 17 bases between the two ends. DNA for the CDR3: TGCGCCAGCAGTTTCTCCGGGACTGTGGACAATGAGCAGTTCTTC. This translates into CASSFSGTVDNEQFF.